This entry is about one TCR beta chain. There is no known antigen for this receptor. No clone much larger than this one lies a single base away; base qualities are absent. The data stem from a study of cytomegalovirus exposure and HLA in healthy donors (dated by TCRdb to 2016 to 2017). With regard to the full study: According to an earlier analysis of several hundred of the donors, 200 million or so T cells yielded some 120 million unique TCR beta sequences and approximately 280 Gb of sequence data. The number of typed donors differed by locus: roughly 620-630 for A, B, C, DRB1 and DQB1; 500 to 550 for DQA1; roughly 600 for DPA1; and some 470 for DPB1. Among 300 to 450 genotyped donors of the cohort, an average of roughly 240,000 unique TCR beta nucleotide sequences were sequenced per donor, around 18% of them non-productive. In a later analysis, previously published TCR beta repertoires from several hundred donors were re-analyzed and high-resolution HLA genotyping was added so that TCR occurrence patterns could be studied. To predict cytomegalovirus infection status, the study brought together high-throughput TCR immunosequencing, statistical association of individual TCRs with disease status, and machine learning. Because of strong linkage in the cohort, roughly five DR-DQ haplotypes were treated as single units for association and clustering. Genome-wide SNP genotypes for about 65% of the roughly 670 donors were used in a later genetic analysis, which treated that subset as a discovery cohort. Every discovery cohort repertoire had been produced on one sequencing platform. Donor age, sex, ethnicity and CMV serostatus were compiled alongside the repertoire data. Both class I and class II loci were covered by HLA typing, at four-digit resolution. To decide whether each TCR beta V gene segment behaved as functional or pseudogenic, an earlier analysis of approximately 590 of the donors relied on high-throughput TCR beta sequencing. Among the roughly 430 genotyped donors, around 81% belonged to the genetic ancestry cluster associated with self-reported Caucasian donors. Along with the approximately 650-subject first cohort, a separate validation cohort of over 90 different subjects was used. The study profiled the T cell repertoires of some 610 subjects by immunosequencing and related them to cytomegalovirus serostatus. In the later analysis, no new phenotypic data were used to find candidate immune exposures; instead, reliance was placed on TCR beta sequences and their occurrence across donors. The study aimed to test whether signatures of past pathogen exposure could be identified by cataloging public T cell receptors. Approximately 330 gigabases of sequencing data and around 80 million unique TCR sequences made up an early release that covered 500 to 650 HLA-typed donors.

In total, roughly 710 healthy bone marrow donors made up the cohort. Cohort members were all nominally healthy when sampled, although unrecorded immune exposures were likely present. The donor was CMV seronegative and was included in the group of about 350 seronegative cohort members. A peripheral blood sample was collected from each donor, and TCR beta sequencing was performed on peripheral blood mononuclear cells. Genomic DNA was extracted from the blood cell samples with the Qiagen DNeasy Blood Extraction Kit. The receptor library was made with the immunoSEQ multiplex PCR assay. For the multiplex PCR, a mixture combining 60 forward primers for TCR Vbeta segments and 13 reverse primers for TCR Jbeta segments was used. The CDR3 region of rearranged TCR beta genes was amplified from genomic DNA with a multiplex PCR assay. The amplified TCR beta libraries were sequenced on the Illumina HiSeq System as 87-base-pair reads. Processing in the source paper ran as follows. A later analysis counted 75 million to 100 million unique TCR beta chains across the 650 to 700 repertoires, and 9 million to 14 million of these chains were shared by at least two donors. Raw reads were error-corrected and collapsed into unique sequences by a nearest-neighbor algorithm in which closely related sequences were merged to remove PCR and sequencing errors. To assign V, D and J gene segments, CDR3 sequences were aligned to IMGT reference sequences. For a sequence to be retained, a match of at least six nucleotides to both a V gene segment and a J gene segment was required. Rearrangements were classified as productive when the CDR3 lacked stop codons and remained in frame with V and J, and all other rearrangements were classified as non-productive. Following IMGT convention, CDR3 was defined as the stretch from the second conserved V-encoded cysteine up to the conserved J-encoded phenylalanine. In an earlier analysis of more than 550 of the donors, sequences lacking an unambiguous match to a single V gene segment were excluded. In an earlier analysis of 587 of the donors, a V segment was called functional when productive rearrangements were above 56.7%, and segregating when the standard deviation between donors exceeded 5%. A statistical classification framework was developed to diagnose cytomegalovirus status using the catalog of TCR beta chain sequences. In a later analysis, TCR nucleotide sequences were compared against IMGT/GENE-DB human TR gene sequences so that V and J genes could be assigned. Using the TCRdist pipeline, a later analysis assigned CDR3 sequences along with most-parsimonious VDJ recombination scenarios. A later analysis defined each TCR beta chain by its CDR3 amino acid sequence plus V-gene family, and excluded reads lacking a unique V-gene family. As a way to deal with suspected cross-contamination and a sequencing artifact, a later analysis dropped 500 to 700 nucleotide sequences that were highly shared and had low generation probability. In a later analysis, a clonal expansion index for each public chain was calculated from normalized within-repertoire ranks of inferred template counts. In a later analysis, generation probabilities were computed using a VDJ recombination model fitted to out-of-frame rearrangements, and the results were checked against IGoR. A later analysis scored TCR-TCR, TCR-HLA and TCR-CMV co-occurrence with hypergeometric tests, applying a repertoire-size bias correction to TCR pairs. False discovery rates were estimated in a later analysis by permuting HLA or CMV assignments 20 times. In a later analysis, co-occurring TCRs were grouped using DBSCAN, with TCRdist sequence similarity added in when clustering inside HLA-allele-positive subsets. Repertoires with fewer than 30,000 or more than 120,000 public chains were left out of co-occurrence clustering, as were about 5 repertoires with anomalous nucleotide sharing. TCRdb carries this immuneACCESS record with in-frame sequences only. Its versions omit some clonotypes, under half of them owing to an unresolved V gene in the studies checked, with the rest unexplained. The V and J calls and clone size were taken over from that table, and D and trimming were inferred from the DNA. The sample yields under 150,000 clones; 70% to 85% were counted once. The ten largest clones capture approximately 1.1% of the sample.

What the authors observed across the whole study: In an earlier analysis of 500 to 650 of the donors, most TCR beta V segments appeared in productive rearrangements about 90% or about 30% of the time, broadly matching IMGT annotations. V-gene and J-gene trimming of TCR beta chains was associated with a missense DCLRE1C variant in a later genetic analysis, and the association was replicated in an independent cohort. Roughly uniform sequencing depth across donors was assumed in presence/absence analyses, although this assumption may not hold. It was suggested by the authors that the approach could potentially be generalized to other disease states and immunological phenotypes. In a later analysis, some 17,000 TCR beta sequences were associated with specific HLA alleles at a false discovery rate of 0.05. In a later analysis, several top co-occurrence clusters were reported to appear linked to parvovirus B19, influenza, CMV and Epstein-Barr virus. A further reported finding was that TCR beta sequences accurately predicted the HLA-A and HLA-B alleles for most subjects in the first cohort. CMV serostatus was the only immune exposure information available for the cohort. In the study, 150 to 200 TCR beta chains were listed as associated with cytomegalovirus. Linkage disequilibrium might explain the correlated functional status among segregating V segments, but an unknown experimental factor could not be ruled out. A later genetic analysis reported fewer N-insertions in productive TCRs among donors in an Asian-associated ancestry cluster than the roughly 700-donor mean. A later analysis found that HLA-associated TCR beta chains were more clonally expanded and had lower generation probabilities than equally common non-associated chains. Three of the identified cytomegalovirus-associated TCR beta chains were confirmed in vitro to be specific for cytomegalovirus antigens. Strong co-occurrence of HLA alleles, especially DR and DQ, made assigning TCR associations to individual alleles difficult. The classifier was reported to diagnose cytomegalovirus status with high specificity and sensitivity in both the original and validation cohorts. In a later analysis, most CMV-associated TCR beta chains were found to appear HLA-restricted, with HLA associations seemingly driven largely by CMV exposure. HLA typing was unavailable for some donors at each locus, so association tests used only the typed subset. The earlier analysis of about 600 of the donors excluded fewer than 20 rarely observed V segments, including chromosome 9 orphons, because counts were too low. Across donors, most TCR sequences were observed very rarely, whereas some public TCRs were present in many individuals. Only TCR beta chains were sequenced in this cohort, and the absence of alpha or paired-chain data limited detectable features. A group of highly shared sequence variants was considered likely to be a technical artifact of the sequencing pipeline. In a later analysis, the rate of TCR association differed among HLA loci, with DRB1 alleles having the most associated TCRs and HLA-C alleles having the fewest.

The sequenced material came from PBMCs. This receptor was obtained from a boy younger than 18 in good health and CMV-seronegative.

The CDR3 protein: CASSSQGFLDTEAFF. The nucleotide sequence reads as follows: TGTGCCAGCAGCTCACAGGGGTTTTTGGACACTGAAGCTTTCTTT. In this chain, TRBV11-2 is recombined with TRBJ1-1; 7 central nucleotides agree with TRBD1. For this chain, trimming is 4 bases at the V end and 3 bases at the J end, and the number of junction bases without a gene match is 8. The CDR3 runs 15 amino acids, cysteine and phenylalanine included. Solely the CDR3 DNA is kept, with 45 bases framed from the first base. The CDR1 and CDR2 encoded by the germline V gene are SGHAT and FQNNGV.